One and the same sample provided the 27 T cell receptor beta chains below, sequenced in a study of regulatory T cells in long-lasting Graves disease. Described time point: newly diagnosed GD, antithyroid drugs for less than 3 months. The authors made the TCR library using RNA they extracted from PBMCs. Through Arm-PCR of CDR3 regions and iRepertoire HTBI primers, TCR beta libraries were built. TCRdb re-derived calls from the multiplex PCR reads in MiXCR, one entry per CDR3 protein. In the table there are about 440,000 distinct CDR3 sequences, around 17% of which are singletons. This same sample was also taken into another study, of T cells in Graves' hyperthyroidism and ophthalmopathy.

The sequencing used peripheral blood mononuclear cells (PBMCs), collected at new diagnosis, from a patient treated with antithyroid drugs. Every receptor here comes from a woman in her 30s with Graves disease.

This clonotype has a count of ten or more. This chain connects TRBV20-1 to TRBJ2-3, with 9 bases lining up with TRBD1. Germline CDR1 and CDR2: DFQATT and SNEGSKA (reference sequence). The CDR3 covers 14 residues. V shed 5 bases, J shed 4 bases, and the junction held 7 bases outside the gene matches. The CDR3 coding sequence is TGCAGTGCTTTTACAGGGGGCGCGGCAGATACGCAGTATTTT. Residues: CSAFTGGAADTQYF.

Ten or more counts support this clonotype. As DNA, the CDR3 is TGTGCCAGCAGCCCGGGACTAGCGGACAATGAGCAGTTCTTC. This codes for CASSPGLADNEQFF. The rearrangement joins TRBV3-1 to TRBJ2-1; 11 nucleotides match TRBD2. CDR1 LGHDT and CDR2 YNNKEL come from the germline V gene (reference sequence). V was pared by 4 bases and J by 5 bases, with 1 base of the junction left unmatched. This CDR3 is 14 amino acids long.

V gene TRBV20-1 combines with J gene TRBJ1-5, with 7 bases aligning to TRBD1. V lost 5 bases to trimming and J lost 0 bases; unmatched junction nucleotides: 10. The CDR3 contains 16 residues. Germline lookup yields CDR1 DFQATT and CDR2 SNEGSKA (reference sequence). The CDR3 spells CSAHQGGSYSNQPQHF. For the CDR3, the DNA is TGCAGTGCTCACCAGGGGGGAAGTTATAGCAATCAGCCCCAGCATTTT.

The chain combines TRBV11-3 with TRBJ2-1; TRBD1 agrees at 9 bases. The CDR3 is 16 amino acids. The V segment lost 4 bases and the J segment 7 bases; nucleotides outside the gene matches: 11. CDR1 is SGHNT and CDR2 is YENEEA in the germline V gene. The CDR3 loop reads CASSSFPGQGGNEQFF. Here the CDR3 DNA reads TGTGCCAGCAGCTCCTTCCCGGGACAGGGTGGAAATGAGCAGTTCTTC.

This clonotype was observed at least ten times. The J gene is TRBJ2-5, the V gene TRBV28; the D gene is possibly TRBD2 (6 bases). The CDR3 has 16 residues. Trimming left V 3 bases short and J 3 bases short, with 17 bases between. Germline CDR1 is MDHEN and CDR2 is SYDVKM. In DNA, the CDR3 is TGTGCCAGCAGTTTGATTCGGGAGACCTCCAAAGAGACCCAGTACTTC. It codes for CASSLIRETSKETQYF.

The sample holds a few counts of this clonotype. The CDR3 region has the DNA TGCGCCAGCAGCTCCCAGGTGGTGGGGGGAAGCACAGATACGCAGTATTTT. As protein: CASSSQVVGGSTDTQYF. V gene TRBV4-1 combines with J gene TRBJ2-3, with a weak D call TRBD2 (6 bases). Trimming took off 5 bases at V and 0 bases at J, with 18 bases between the two ends. The CDR3 has 17 residues. The germline CDR1 and CDR2 sequences are MGHRA and YSYEKL.

This clonotype was detected many times. CDR3 sequence: CSARRFDYNEQFF. In DNA, the CDR3 is TGCAGTGCCAGGAGGTTTGACTACAATGAGCAGTTCTTC. The chain joins TRBV20-1 to TRBJ2-1; D perhaps matches TRBD2 (5 bases). Trimming stripped 6 bases from V and 3 bases from J, with 12 bases between. The CDR3 sequence is 13 residues long. The germline gives CDR1 DFQATT, CDR2 SNEGSKA (reference sequence).

The sample holds many counts of this clonotype. This chain links TRBV30 with TRBJ1-2; TRBD1 agrees at 9 bases. Germline trimming cut 2 bases from V and 8 bases from J; bases unmatched to any gene: 3. Germline CDR1 reads GTSNPN; CDR2 reads SVGIG (reference sequence). This CDR3 comprises 12 residues. CDR3 bases: TGTGCCTGGAGTAACAGGGGGCTCGGCTACACCTTC. It codes for CAWSNRGLGYTF.

In this sample, this clonotype turned up a few times. The rearrangement links TRBV20-1 to TRBJ2-1; 8 bases line up with TRBD2. This CDR3 comprises 15 residues. V shed 3 bases and J 6 bases; nucleotides not matched to a gene: 10. The germline gives CDR1 DFQATT, CDR2 SNEGSKA (reference sequence). CDR3 region: CSASVREGQGNEQFF. Written as DNA, the CDR3 is TGCAGTGCTAGCGTTCGGGAGGGCCAGGGCAATGAGCAGTTCTTC.

This clonotype was detected many times. The chain joins TRBV27 to TRBJ1-5, with D perhaps TRBD1 (6 bases). This CDR3 has 15 amino acids. V shed 8 bases and J shed 6 bases, with 20 bases lying between them. CDR1 is MNHEY and CDR2 is SMNVEV in the germline V gene (reference sequence). This CDR3 is CASSPLQGSRQPQHF. In nucleotides, the CDR3 is TGTGCCAGCTCTCCACTACAGGGATCGCGTCAGCCCCAGCATTTT.

With regard to this clonotype: A far more abundant clone sits one base away, making this likely a read error. The chain is built from TRBV2 and TRBJ2-1; possible D gene TRBD2, 6 bases. The CDR3 covers 13 residues. The V end lost 8 bases, the J end lost 13 bases, and 21 bases lay between the germline ends. Germline V gene sequence: CDR1 SNHLY, CDR2 FYNNEI. CDR3 DNA sequence: TGTGCCAGCCAACTACTAGCCAAAGAGACCCAGTTCTTC. It is translated as CASQLLAKETQFF. Full variable domain (remainder filled in from reference TRBV2 and TRBJ2-1): EPEVTQTPSHQVTQMGQEVILRCVPISNHLYFYWYRQILGQKVEFLVSFYNNEISEKSEIFDDQFSVERPDGSNFTLKIRSTKLEDSAMYFCASQLLAKETQFFGPGTRLTVL.

In its sample, this clonotype was seen once. A read error likely explains this, since a far larger clone differs by one base. CDR3 in amino acids: CASSSDSAGTATQYF. The CDR3 DNA reads as TGTGCCAGCAGCTCAGACTCCGCTGGCACAGCTACGCAGTATTTT. The V gene is TRBV7-2, the J gene TRBJ2-1, with D hard to call. The J call could be wrong; TRBJ2-3 is a better fit for the DNA end. CDR3 length equals 15 residues. Germline V CDR1 and CDR2: SGHTA, FQGNSA.

This clonotype was recorded at least ten times. This chain connects TRBV7-2 to TRBJ2-7, with D possibly matching TRBD2 (6 bases). The germline V gene has CDR1 SGHTA and CDR2 FQGNSA. Trimming removed 0 bases from V and 4 bases from J, with 7 bases in between. The CDR3 extends over 13 amino acids. The CDR3 here is CASSLAGTYEQYF. The DNA of the CDR3 is TGTGCCAGCAGCTTAGCCGGGACTTACGAGCAGTACTTC.

This clonotype appeared many times. CDR3 DNA sequence: TGTGCCAGCAGCTTAACTGGGGCCAACGTCCTGACTTTC. Its translation is CASSLTGANVLTF. The chain employs TRBV7-2 and TRBJ2-6; no reliable D call. The CDR3 runs to 13 residues. V lost 2 bases and J 2 bases, leaving 1 base between the germline ends. Germline-derived CDR1 and CDR2 are SGHTA and FQGNSA.

This clonotype was detected many times. The chain is built from TRBV7-9 and TRBJ2-3; unclear D gene. The CDR3 length is 15 residues. Trimming removed 5 bases from V and 2 bases from J, with 14 bases in between. Germline CDR1 and CDR2: SEHNR and FQNEAQ (reference sequence). The CDR3 protein is CASSPRTELTDTQYF. CDR3 coding DNA: TGTGCCAGCAGCCCTCGAACCGAACTCACAGATACGCAGTATTTT.

The chain employs TRBV7-3 and TRBJ2-1; TRBD2 agrees at 10 bases. J was trimmed by 6 bases and V by 0 bases; bases with no gene match: 5. Germline V CDR1 and CDR2: SGHTA, FQGTGA. The CDR3 is 16 residues long. The CDR3 protein is CASSLTPSGSGNEQFF. CDR3 in DNA: TGTGCCAGCAGCTTAACCCCTAGCGGGAGTGGCAATGAGCAGTTCTTC.

Many counts were recorded for this clonotype. The chain combines TRBV6-1 with TRBJ2-7; D may be TRBD2 (6 bases). V was clipped by 0 bases and J by 6 bases, with 12 bases between them. This CDR3 comprises 14 residues. Germline CDR1 reads MNHNS; CDR2 reads SASEGT. The DNA for the CDR3 is TGTGCCAGCAGTGAAGCTCCTGGGGGGTCCGAGCAGTACTTC. As protein: CASSEAPGGSEQYF.

This clonotype was counted only a few times. The chain couples TRBV11-2 to TRBJ1-2; 9 bases line up with TRBD1. J lost 6 bases, V lost 1 base, and 6 bases had no gene match. CDR3 length: 15 residues. Per the germline V gene, CDR1 is SGHAT and CDR2 is FQNNGV. The CDR3 spells CASSLGDREFDGYTF. DNA for the CDR3: TGTGCCAGCAGCTTAGGGGACAGGGAATTTGATGGCTACACCTTC.

The sample holds many counts of this clonotype. The chain uses TRBV28 and TRBJ2-1; 9 bases are a match to TRBD1. This CDR3 region has 14 residues. The V and J ends lost 10 bases and 8 bases, in that order; junction bases with no gene match: 12. Germline CDR1 reads MDHEN; CDR2 reads SYDVKM. CDR3 bases: TGTGCCATCAACCCGGGACAGGGTAGGGATGAGCAGTTCTTC. This codes for CAINPGQGRDEQFF.

The V and J genes are TRBV18 and TRBJ1-1; 10 positions match TRBD1. The germline V gene encodes CDR1 KGHSH and CDR2 LQKENI. V lost 2 bases to trimming and J lost 2 bases; unmatched junction nucleotides: 5. The CDR3 is 16 amino acids. CDR3 DNA sequence: TGTGCCAGCTCACCATTGGACAGGGGGGTTAACACTGAAGCTTTCTTT. It codes for CASSPLDRGVNTEAFF.

In this sample, this clonotype turned up a few times. The J gene is TRBJ2-7, the V gene TRBV19, with 10 bases lining up with TRBD2. CDR1 is LNHDA and CDR2 is SQIVND in the germline V gene (reference sequence). The CDR3 extends over 16 amino acids. V lost 3 bases to trimming and J lost 2 bases; unmatched junction nucleotides: 7. CDR3 protein: CASSISQREGTYEQYF. For the CDR3, the DNA is TGTGCCAGTAGTATCTCGCAGCGGGAGGGCACCTACGAGCAGTACTTC.

The table lists this clonotype with a few counts. V is TRBV5-1 and J is TRBJ2-7; TRBD2 might be the D (5 bases). The germline V gene has CDR1 SGHRS and CDR2 YFSETQ. CDR3 length equals 14 residues. The V and J ends lost 3 bases and 5 bases respectively, with 15 bases between them. The CDR3 DNA reads as TGCGCCAGCAGCTCCTCGGGCCCCGGGGACGAGCAGTACTTC. This sequence encodes CASSSSGPGDEQYF.

This clonotype was detected ten times or more. The CDR3 sequence is CASSLEEELYTF. Here the CDR3 DNA reads TGTGCCAGCAGCTTGGAGGAAGAACTCTACACCTTC. This chain joins TRBV5-5 and TRBJ1-2; unclear D gene. In germline, CDR1 is SGHKS, CDR2 YYEKEE (reference sequence). The CDR3 totals 12 residues. V lost 0 bases, J lost 10 bases, and 10 bases lay in between. The full variable domain, with the rest looked up from reference TRBV5-5 and TRBJ1-2, is DAGVTQSPTHLIKTRGQQVTLRCSPISGHKSVSWYQQVLGQGPQFIFQYYEKEERGRGNFPDRFSARQFPNYSSELNVNALLLGDSALYLCASSLEEELYTFGSGTRLTVV.

V usage is TRBV4-1 and J usage is TRBJ2-7, with 7 bases matching TRBD2. V lost 4 bases and J lost 2; bases outside the gene matches: 8. This CDR3 is built from 15 residues. CDR1 MGHRA and CDR2 YSYEKL come from the germline V gene. The CDR3 nucleotides read TGCGCCAGCAGCCGGGGGGGGGGGGAGCCCTACGAGCAGTACTTC. Translated: CASSRGGGEPYEQYF.

This clonotype has only a few counts. The genes are TRBV4-1 and TRBJ2-1; possibly TRBD2 for D (6 bases). The CDR3 sequence is 16 residues long. V lost 4 bases, J lost 0 bases, and 13 bases lay in between. The germline CDR1 and CDR2 sequences are MGHRA and YSYEKL. CDR3 sequence (DNA): TGCGCCAGCAGCCCTTTAGTGGGGGGCTCCTACAATGAGCAGTTCTTC. This translates into CASSPLVGGSYNEQFF.

The chain recombines TRBV7-2 with TRBJ2-2, with D unresolved. The germline V and J ends were trimmed by 0 bases and 7 bases, with 9 bases remaining between them. The CDR3 sequence is 14 residues long. CDR1 and CDR2 (germline): SGHTA, FQGNSA. CDR3 bases: TGTGCCAGCAGCTTAGCAGGACCGAGCGGGGAGCTGTTTTTT. Translated, it gives CASSLAGPSGELFF.

This clonotype was observed many times. The chain joins TRBV29-1 to TRBJ2-4, with a possible D match to TRBD1 (6 bases). This CDR3 region has 16 residues. V lost 6 bases and J 1 base, leaving 19 bases between the germline ends. In germline, CDR1 is SQVTM, CDR2 ANQGSEA. In nucleotides, the CDR3 is TGCAGCGTCAAACTACAGGGTGCTGGGGCCAAAAACATTCAGTACTTC. Translating gives CSVKLQGAGAKNIQYF. The whole variable domain, remainder taken from reference TRBV29-1 and TRBJ2-4, is SAVISQKPSRDICQRGTSLTIQCQVDSQVTMMFWYRQQPGQSLTLIATANQGSEATYESGFVIDKFPISRPNLTFSTLTVSNMSPEDSSIYLCSVKLQGAGAKNIQYFGAGTRLSVL.